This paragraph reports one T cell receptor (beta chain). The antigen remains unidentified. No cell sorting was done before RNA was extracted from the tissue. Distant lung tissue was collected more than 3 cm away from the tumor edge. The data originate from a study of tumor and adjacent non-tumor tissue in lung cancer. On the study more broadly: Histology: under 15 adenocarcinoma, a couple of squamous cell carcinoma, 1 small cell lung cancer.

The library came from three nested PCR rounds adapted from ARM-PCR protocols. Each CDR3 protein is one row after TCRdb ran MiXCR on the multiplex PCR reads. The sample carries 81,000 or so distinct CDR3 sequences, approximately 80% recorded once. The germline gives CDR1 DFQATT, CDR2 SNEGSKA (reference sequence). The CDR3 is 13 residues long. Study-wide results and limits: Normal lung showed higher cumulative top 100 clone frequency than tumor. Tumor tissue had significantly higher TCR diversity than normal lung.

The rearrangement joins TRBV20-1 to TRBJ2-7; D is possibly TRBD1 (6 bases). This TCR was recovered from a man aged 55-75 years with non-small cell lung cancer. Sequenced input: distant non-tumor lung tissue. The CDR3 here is CNAETSGVYEQYF. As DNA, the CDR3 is TGCAATGCCGAGACGTCAGGGGTCTACGAGCAGTACTTC.